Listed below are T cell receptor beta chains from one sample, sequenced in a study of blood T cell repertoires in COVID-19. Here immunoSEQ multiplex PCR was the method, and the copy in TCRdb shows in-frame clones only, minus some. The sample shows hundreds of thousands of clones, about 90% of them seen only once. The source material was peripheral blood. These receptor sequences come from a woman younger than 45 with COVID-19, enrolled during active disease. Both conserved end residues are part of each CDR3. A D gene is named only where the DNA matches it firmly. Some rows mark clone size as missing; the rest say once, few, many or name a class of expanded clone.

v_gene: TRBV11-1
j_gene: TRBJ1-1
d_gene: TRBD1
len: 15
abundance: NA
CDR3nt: TGTGCCAGCAGTCCCAGACAGGGGGCCGGCGCTGAAGCTTTCTTT
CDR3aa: CASSPRQGAGAEAFF

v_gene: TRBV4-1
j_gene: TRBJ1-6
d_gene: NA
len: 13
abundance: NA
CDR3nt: TGCGCCAGCAGCCCTCGGGGGGGTTCACCCCTCCACTTT
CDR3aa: CASSPRGGSPLHF

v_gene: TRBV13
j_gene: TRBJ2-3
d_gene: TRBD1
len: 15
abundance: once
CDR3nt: TGTGCCAGCAGCACAAGGACAGGGGTCACAGATACGCAGTATTTT
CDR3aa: CASSTRTGVTDTQYF

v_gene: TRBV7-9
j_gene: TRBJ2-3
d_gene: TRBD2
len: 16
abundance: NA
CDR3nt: TGTGCCAGCAGCCACGAAGCGGGGCTAGGCAGAGATACGCAGTATTTT
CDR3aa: CASSHEAGLGRDTQYF

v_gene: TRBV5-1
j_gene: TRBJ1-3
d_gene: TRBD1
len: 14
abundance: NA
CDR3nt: TGCGCCAGCAGCTTGGGGACAGGGGGAAACACCATATATTTT
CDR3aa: CASSLGTGGNTIYF

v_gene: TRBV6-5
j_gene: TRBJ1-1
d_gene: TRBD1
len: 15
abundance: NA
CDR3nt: TGTGCCAGCAGTTACTCGACAGGGAGTGACACTGAAGCTTTCTTT
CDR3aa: CASSYSTGSDTEAFF

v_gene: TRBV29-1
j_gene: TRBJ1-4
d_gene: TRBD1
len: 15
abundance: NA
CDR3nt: TGCAGCGTTGAGGCACCCCGGACAGGGGGAGAAAAACTGTTTTTT
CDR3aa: CSVEAPRTGGEKLFF

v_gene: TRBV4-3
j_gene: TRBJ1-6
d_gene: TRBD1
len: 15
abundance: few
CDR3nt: TGCGCCAGCAGCCAGGGATCGGGACAGAATTCACCCCTCCACTTT
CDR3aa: CASSQGSGQNSPLHF

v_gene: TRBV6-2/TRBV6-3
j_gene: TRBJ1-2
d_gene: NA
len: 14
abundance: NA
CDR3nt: TGTGCCAGCAGTGACACGGGACACCCCTATGGCTACACCTTC
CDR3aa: CASSDTGHPYGYTF

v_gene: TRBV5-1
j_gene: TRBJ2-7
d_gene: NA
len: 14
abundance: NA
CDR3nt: TGCGCCAGCAGAGAGGGACTGGACTTTCGAGAGCAGTACTTC
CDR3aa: CASREGLDFREQYF

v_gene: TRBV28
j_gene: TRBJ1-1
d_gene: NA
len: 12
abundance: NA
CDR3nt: TGTGCCAGTACCGCAGGGAACACTGAAGCTTTCTTT
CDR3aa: CASTAGNTEAFF

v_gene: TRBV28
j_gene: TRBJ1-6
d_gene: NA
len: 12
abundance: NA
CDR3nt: TGTGCCAGCTGCCGGCGGGGTTCACCCCTCCACTTT
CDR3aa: CASCRRGSPLHF

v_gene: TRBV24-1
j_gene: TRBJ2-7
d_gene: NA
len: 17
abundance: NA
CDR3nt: TGTGCCACCACCCTCAAATGGCCGGACAAGAGCTCCTACGAGCAGTACTTC
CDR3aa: CATTLKWPDKSSYEQYF

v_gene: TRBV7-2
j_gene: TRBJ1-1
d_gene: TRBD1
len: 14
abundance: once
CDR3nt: TGTGCCAGCAGCCGGGACAGGGTAAACACTGAAGCTTTCTTT
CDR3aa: CASSRDRVNTEAFF

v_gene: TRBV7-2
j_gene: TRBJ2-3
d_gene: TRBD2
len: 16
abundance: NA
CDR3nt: TGTGCCAGCAGCTCCTCGACTAGCGCGGGAGCAGATACGCAGTATTTT
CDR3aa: CASSSSTSAGADTQYF

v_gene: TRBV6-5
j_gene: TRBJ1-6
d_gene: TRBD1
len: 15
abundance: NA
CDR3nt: TGTGCCAGCAGGGGGGCCCGGACAGGACATTCACCCCTCCACTTT
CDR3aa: CASRGARTGHSPLHF

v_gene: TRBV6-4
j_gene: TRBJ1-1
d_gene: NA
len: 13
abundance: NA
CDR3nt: TGTGCCAGCAGTGAGGGCCCGGGGACTGAAGCTTTCTTT
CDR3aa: CASSEGPGTEAFF

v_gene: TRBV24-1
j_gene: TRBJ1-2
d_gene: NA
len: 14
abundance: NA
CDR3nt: TGTGCCACCAGTGATTCGGGCCGGGGGGGAGGCTACACCTTC
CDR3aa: CATSDSGRGGGYTF

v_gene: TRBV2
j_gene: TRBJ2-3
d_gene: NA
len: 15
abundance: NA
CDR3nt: TGTGCCAGCAGTGGGACACTAGCTAGCACAGATACGCAGTATTTT
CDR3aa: CASSGTLASTDTQYF

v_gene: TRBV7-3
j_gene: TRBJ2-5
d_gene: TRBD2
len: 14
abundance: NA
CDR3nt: TGTGCCAGCAGCTTACTTGGGGGGGAAGAGACCCAGTACTTC
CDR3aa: CASSLLGGEETQYF

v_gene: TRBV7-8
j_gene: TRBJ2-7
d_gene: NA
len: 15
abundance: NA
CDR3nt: TGTGCCAGCAGCTTTAATGCGGGGTGGTCCTACGAGCAGTACTTC
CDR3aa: CASSFNAGWSYEQYF

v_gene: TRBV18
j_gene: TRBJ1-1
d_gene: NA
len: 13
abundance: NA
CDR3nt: TGTGCCAGCTCAGAGAGCCGATGGACTGAAGCTTTCTTT
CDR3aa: CASSESRWTEAFF

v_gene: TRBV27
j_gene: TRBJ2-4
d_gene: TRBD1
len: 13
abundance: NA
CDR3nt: TGTGCCAGCAGTTTAACAGGGGAAAACATTCAGTACTTC
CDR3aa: CASSLTGENIQYF

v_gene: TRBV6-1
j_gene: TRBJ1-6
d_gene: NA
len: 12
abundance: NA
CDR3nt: TGTGCCAGCAGTGAAGCTTCGGTTACCCTCCACTTT
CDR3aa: CASSEASVTLHF

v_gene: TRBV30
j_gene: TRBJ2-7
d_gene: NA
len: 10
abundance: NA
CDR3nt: TGTGCCGGGGGGAGGAGTGAGCAGTACTTC
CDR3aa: CAGGRSEQYF

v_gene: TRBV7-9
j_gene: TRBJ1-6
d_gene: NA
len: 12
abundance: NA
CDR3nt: TGTGCCAGCAGCCCGGGTGGCTCACCCCTCCACTTT
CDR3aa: CASSPGGSPLHF

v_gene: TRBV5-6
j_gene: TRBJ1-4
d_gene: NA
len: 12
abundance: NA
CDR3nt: TGTGCCAGTTCAGGGTCGGAAGAAAAACTGTTTTTT
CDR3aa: CASSGSEEKLFF

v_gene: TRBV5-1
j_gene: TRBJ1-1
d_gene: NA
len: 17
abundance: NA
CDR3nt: TGCGCCAGCAGCGCACAGGGCTCACGGGGACCGGGAACTGAAGCTTTCTTT
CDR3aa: CASSAQGSRGPGTEAFF

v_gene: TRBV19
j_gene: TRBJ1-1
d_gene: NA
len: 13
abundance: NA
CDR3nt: TGTGCCAGTAGTATAAATAGGAGGTCTGAAGCTTTCTTT
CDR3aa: CASSINRRSEAFF

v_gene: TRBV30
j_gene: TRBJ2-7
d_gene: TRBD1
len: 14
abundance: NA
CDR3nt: TGTGCCTGGAGCCTTTGGACAGGGAGAAGCGAGCAGTACTTC
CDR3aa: CAWSLWTGRSEQYF

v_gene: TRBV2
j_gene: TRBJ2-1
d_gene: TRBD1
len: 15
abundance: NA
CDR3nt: TGTGCCAGCGCGACAGGGTCTGAGTCCTACAATGAGCAGTTCTTC
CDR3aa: CASATGSESYNEQFF

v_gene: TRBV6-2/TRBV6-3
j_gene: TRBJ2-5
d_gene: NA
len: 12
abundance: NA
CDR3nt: TGTGCCAGCAGTTATGGCAAAGAGACCCAGTACTTC
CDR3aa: CASSYGKETQYF

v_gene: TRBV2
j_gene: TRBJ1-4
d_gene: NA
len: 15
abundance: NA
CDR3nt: TGTGCCAGCAGTCCCCCCCAGGGCGGGAGGGAAAAACTGTTTTTT
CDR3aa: CASSPPQGGREKLFF

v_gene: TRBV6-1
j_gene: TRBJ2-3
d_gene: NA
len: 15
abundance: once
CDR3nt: TGTGCCAGCAGTGAGGGTTGGGGACTCACAGATACGCAGTATTTT
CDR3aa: CASSEGWGLTDTQYF

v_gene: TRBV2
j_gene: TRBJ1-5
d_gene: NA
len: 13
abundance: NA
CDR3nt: TGTGCCAGCAGTGAAGCGCGGGGGCTGGCCCAGCATTTT
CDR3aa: CASSEARGLAQHF

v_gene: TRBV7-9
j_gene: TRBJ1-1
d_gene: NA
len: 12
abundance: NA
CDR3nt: TGTGCCAGCAGCGGGGGCGCCGGGACAGCTTTCTTT
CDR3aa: CASSGGAGTAFF

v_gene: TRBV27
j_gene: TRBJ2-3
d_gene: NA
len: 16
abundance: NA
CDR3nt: TGTGCCAGCAGCTCAAAGGGGGGGGCCCTGGTTGATACGCAGTATTTT
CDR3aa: CASSSKGGALVDTQYF

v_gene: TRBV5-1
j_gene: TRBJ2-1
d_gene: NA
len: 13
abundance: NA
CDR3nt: TGCGCCAGCAGCCCCGGCCGGGTTGGAGAGCAGTTCTTC
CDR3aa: CASSPGRVGEQFF

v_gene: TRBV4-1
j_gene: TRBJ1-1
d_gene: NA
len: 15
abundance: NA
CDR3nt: TGCGCCAGCAGCCCCCAGGAAGGGGCGAACACTGAAGCTTTCTTT
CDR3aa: CASSPQEGANTEAFF

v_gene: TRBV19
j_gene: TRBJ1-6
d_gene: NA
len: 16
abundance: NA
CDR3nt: TGTGCCAGTAGTAATACCGGTAGCTCCTATAATTCACCCCTCCACTTT
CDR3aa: CASSNTGSSYNSPLHF

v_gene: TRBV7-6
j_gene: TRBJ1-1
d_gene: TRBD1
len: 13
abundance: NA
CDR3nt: TGTGCCAGCAGCCGACAGGGTTTCACTGAAGCTTTCTTT
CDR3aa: CASSRQGFTEAFF

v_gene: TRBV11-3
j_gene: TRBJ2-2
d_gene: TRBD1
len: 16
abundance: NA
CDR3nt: TGTGCCAGCAGTCCCTCCCCCGGGACAGGGTACGGGGAGCTGTTTTTT
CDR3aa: CASSPSPGTGYGELFF

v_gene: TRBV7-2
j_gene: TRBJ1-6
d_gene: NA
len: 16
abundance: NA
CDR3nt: TGTGCCAGCAGATACCAGGTTTCCTCCTATAATTCACCCCTCCACTTT
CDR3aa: CASRYQVSSYNSPLHF

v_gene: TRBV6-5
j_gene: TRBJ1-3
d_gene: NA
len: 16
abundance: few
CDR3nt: TGTGCCAGCAGTTACTCGAGGCAGAACCTTGGAAACACCATATATTTT
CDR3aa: CASSYSRQNLGNTIYF

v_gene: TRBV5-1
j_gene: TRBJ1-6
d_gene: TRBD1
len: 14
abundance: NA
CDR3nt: TGCGCCAGCAGCTTTGCACAGGGGGATTCACCCCTCCACTTT
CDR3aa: CASSFAQGDSPLHF